One and the same sample provided the 21 T cell receptor beta chains below, sequenced in a study of blood T cell repertoires in COVID-19. Profiled with immunoSEQ multiplex PCR; TCRdb holds only in-frame clones, not every one. The sample holds roughly 160,000 clones, 70% to 90% seen once. The sample consisted of peripheral blood. These TCRs come from a woman in her 50s with COVID-19, enrolled during active disease.

This chain uses TRBV3-1 (or the pseudogene TRBV3-2) with TRBJ2-7; 8 positions match TRBD2. The germline V gene has CDR1 LGHDT and CDR2 YNNKEL (reference sequence). CDR3 length: 15 amino acids. V lost 6 bases, J lost 2 bases, and 9 bases stayed unmatched. CDR3 in amino acids: CASRKGLAGTYEQYF. CDR3 nucleotides: TGTGCCAGCAGAAAAGGTCTAGCGGGTACCTACGAGCAGTACTTC.

The chain uses TRBV10-3 and TRBJ2-7; D unclear. The CDR3 runs to 14 residues. Germline lookup yields CDR1 ENHRY and CDR2 SYGVKD. V was shortened by 4 bases and J by 4 bases, with 14 bases between the two germline ends. For the CDR3, the DNA is TGTGCCATCAGTGGGGTGGCGACTCAGTACGAGCAGTACTTC. Its protein is CAISGVATQYEQYF.

The chain employs TRBV9 and TRBJ2-7; TRBD1 matches at 10 bases. The V gene end was trimmed by 4 bases and the J gene end by 7 bases; junction bases not matched to a gene: 11. The germline V gene has CDR1 SGDLS and CDR2 YYNGEE. The CDR3 contains 15 residues. The DNA for the CDR3 is TGTGCCAGCAGCCCCCGAGGGACAGGGGTGGAAGAGCAGTACTTC. Its translation: CASSPRGTGVEEQYF.

This chain links TRBV18 with TRBJ2-5, with 7 bases lining up with TRBD2. Germline CDR1 KGHSH, CDR2 LQKENI. The CDR3 is 15 residues long. V lost 5 bases, J lost 2 bases, and 8 bases stayed unmatched. CDR3 DNA sequence: TGTGCCAGCTCAGCACACCAGGGAGGGCAAGAGACCCAGTACTTC. Encoded protein: CASSAHQGGQETQYF. The full variable domain, in which reference TRBV18 and TRBJ2-5 provide the parts outside the CDR3, is NAGVMQNPRHLVRRRGQEARLRCSPMKGHSHVYWYRQLPEEGLKFMVYLQKENIIDESGMPKERFSAEFPKEGPSILRIQQVVRGDSAAYFCASSAHQGGQETQYFGPGTRLLVL.

The chain employs TRBV7-2 and TRBJ1-5, with D maybe TRBD1 (6 bases). The CDR3 contains 13 residues. Trimming took 1 base from V and 10 from J, leaving 11 bases between them. CDR1 SGHTA and CDR2 FQGNSA come from the germline V gene. The chain's CDR3 is CASSLGPDSPQHF. The CDR3, as DNA: TGTGCCAGCAGCTTAGGACCGGACAGTCCCCAGCATTTT.

The rearrangement links TRBV27 to TRBJ2-7; 8 nucleotides agree with TRBD1. This CDR3 contains 15 residues. Germline-derived CDR1 and CDR2 are MNHEY and SMNVEV (reference sequence). V lost 7 bases to trimming and J lost 4 bases; unmatched junction nucleotides: 12. This CDR3 is CASNVYLRGPYEQYF. In DNA form, the CDR3 reads TGTGCCAGCAATGTCTACCTCAGGGGGCCGTACGAGCAGTACTTC.

The chain couples TRBV18 to TRBJ1-4; D is unclear. This CDR3 region has 17 residues. V dropped 2 bases and J dropped 3 bases, with 16 bases sitting between them. The germline V gene encodes CDR1 KGHSH and CDR2 LQKENI. CDR3 bases: TGTGCCAGCTCACCAGGCGGCGGGCCTCGGTCTAATGAAAAACTGTTTTTT. Residues: CASSPGGGPRSNEKLFF. Combining the CDR3 with reference TRBV18 and TRBJ1-4 gives the whole variable domain NAGVMQNPRHLVRRRGQEARLRCSPMKGHSHVYWYRQLPEEGLKFMVYLQKENIIDESGMPKERFSAEFPKEGPSILRIQQVVRGDSAAYFCASSPGGGPRSNEKLFFGSGTQLSVL.

On this clone itself: A read error may produce the germline difference seen at one junction end. This chain links TRBV7-2 with TRBJ2-5; D possibly corresponds to TRBD2 (6 bases). This CDR3 spans 14 amino acids. In germline, CDR1 is SGHTA, CDR2 FQGNSA. CDR3 coding DNA: TGTGCCAGCAGCTTCGCGGGGTCCCAAGAGATCCAGTACTTC. Translation: CASSFAGSQEIQYF. Complete variable domain (other parts from reference TRBV7-2 and TRBJ2-5): GAGVSQSPSNKVTEKGKDVELRCDPISGHTALYWYRQSLGQGLEFLIYFQGNSAPDKSGLPSDRFSAERTGGSVSTLTIQRTQQEDSAVYLCASSFAGSQEIQYFGPGTRLLVL.

The V call is TRBV5-5, the J call TRBJ2-4; D unclear. The CDR3 length is 14 residues. The V gene's germline CDR1 is SGHKS and CDR2 YYEKEE (reference sequence). Trimming removed 4 bases from V and 7 bases from J, with 15 bases in between. CDR3 in amino acids: CASSPPGLRNIQYF. The CDR3, as DNA: TGTGCCAGCAGCCCCCCTGGCCTGCGGAACATTCAGTACTTC. The full variable domain, completed using reference TRBV5-5 and TRBJ2-4, is DAGVTQSPTHLIKTRGQQVTLRCSPISGHKSVSWYQQVLGQGPQFIFQYYEKEERGRGNFPDRFSARQFPNYSSELNVNALLLGDSALYLCASSPPGLRNIQYFGAGTRLSVL.

The chain combines TRBV18 with TRBJ1-1; 8 bases line up with TRBD1. The CDR3 runs to 14 residues. J gave up 4 bases and V 3 bases, and 4 bases lay outside the gene matches. Looked up from germline, CDR1 is KGHSH and CDR2 is LQKENI. DNA of the CDR3: TGTGCCAGCTCACCTCGGGACAGGCCCACTGAAGCTTTCTTT. Translation gives CASSPRDRPTEAFF. Combining the CDR3 with reference TRBV18 and TRBJ1-1 gives the whole variable domain NAGVMQNPRHLVRRRGQEARLRCSPMKGHSHVYWYRQLPEEGLKFMVYLQKENIIDESGMPKERFSAEFPKEGPSILRIQQVVRGDSAAYFCASSPRDRPTEAFFGQGTRLTVV.

The J gene is TRBJ1-2, the V gene TRBV23-1; D is undetermined. TRBV23-1 is sorted into the ORF group, with uncertain function. This CDR3 contains 14 residues. V lost 3 bases and J lost 2, with 10 bases in between. The CDR3: CASSQQVHNYGYTF. CDR3 nucleotide sequence: TGCGCCAGCAGTCAGCAGGTTCACAACTATGGCTACACCTTC.

The CDR3, as DNA: TGTGCCAGCAGCGAGCTTAACACTGAAGCTTTCTTT. Amino acid sequence: CASSELNTEAFF. The chain uses TRBV12-3 or TRBV12-4 and TRBJ1-1; D unresolved. V gave up 6 bases and J gave up 2 bases, with 7 bases separating them. This CDR3 comprises 12 residues.

V and J are TRBV7-2 and TRBJ2-2; a weak D match, TRBD1 (5 bases). This CDR3 comprises 15 residues. In germline, CDR1 is SGHTA, CDR2 FQGNSA. V was trimmed by 3 bases and J by 1 base, leaving 9 bases between them. The CDR3 here is CASSFAQGNTGELFF. CDR3 DNA sequence: TGTGCCAGCAGCTTCGCTCAGGGGAACACCGGGGAGCTGTTTTTT.

This clone was detected once. At one of its ends the junction is not consistent with the germline gene, which may arise from a read error. The chain carries TRBV7-7 and TRBJ2-7; 9 bases map to TRBD1. This CDR3 comprises 15 residues. The germline gives CDR1 SSHAT, CDR2 FNYEAQ (reference sequence). CDR3: CASSPGTGSSYEQYF. The DNA for the CDR3 is TGTGCTAGCAGCCCAGGGACAGGGAGCTCCTACGAGCAGTACTTC.

The chain recombines TRBV27 with TRBJ1-1; possibly TRBD1 for D (5 bases). V was pared by 3 bases and J by 7 bases, with 12 bases between. Looked up from germline, CDR1 is MNHEY and CDR2 is SMNVEV (reference sequence). The CDR3 has 13 amino acids. The CDR3 DNA sequence: TGTGCCAGCAGTTTCTCTGGGAGGGGTGAAGCTTTCTTT. Protein product: CASSFSGRGEAFF.

This chain links TRBV7-3 with TRBJ2-5, with 7 bases aligning to TRBD1. The V and J ends lost 2 bases and 7 bases, in that order; junction bases with no gene match: 16. The CDR3 length is 17 residues. Per the germline V gene, CDR1 is SGHTA and CDR2 is FQGTGA. CDR3 loop: CASSLYPGTASTGTQYF. For the CDR3, the DNA is TGTGCCAGCAGCTTATACCCCGGGACAGCCTCCACGGGGACCCAGTACTTC.

This clone was seen ten or more times. The J gene is TRBJ1-1, the V gene TRBV14; 10 bases are shared with TRBD1. This CDR3 region has 18 residues. Germline V gene lookup returns CDR1 SGHDN and CDR2 FVKESK. The ends lost 3 bases at V and 2 bases at J; junction bases unmatched: 12. CDR3 sequence: CASSHHDRGRGINTEAFF. The CDR3 region has the DNA TGTGCCAGCAGCCACCACGACAGGGGGCGCGGGATCAACACTGAAGCTTTCTTT.

The chain employs TRBV11-2 and TRBJ2-4, with D possibly TRBD1 on 5 matching bases. This CDR3 comprises 14 residues. Germline values: CDR1 SGHAT, CDR2 FQNNGV. The V end lost 5 bases, the J end lost 5 bases, and 13 bases lay between the germline ends. CDR3 DNA sequence: TGTGCCAGCAGCCTCCGGTTCAGGGAAAACATTCAGTACTTC. Translated: CASSLRFRENIQYF. Drawing the rest from reference TRBV11-2 and TRBJ2-4, the complete variable domain is EAGVAQSPRYKIIEKRQSVAFWCNPISGHATLYWYQQILGQGPKLLIQFQNNGVVDDSQLPKDRFSAERLKGVDSTLKIQPAKLEDSAVYLCASSLRFRENIQYFGAGTRLSVL.

This clone has only one observation. This rearrangement joins TRBV2 to TRBJ2-5; weak D call: TRBD2 (6 bases). With 6 bases removed from V and 0 bases from J, the gap between germline ends came to 11 bases. The CDR3 loop spans 14 amino acids. Germline V gene sequence: CDR1 SNHLY, CDR2 FYNNEI. Here the CDR3 reads CASSGGTYQETQYF. CDR3 in DNA: TGTGCCAGCAGCGGAGGGACTTACCAAGAGACCCAGTACTTC.

The chain carries TRBV6-5 and TRBJ2-7, with 7 positions matching TRBD1. V shed 2 bases, J shed 4 bases, and the junction held 11 bases outside the gene matches. CDR3 size: 16 residues. CDR1 MNHEY and CDR2 SVGAGI come from the germline V gene. In DNA, the CDR3 is TGTGCCAGCAGTTACACAGGGGTCTCAAAAGGGTACGAGCAGTACTTC. Amino acids: CASSYTGVSKGYEQYF.

This chain uses TRBV5-1 with TRBJ2-2; 8 positions agree with TRBD1. This CDR3 spans 20 amino acids. After removal of 2 bases from V and 4 bases from J, the junction contained 19 bases not matched to a gene. Germline CDR1 reads SGHRS; CDR2 reads YFSETQ. CDR3 sequence: CASSFETWWGGQGGTGELFF. As DNA, the CDR3 is TGCGCCAGCAGCTTCGAGACCTGGTGGGGCGGACAGGGAGGCACCGGGGAGCTGTTTTTT.